This is a list of T cell receptor beta chains from one sample in a study of CD8 T cells in ankylosing spondylitis. TCRdb passed the 5' RACE reads through MiXCR, listing each CDR3 protein once. The sample includes 300,000 to 400,000 distinct CDR3 sequences, around 10% of them seen just once. What was sequenced was blood, either unsorted or a sorted T cell fraction (not recorded which). The source of these receptors is a female donor with ankylosing spondylitis or in good health (not recorded which). CDR3s include the opening cysteine and the closing phenylalanine or tryptophan. A D gene is named only where the DNA matches it firmly. Rows give clone size only sometimes, using once, few, many, or a class for an expanded clone.

TRBJ2-1 | - | TRBV7-9 | - | CASRGFSSYNEQFF | TGTGCCAGCAGGGGCTTTAGCTCCTACAATGAGCAGTTCTTC
TRBJ2-7 | - | TRBV5-1 | TRBD1 | CASSWGQGAIYEQYF | TGCGCCAGCAGCTGGGGACAGGGTGCCATCTACGAGCAGTACTTC
TRBJ2-7 | - | TRBV20-1 | - | CSARDAIAREQYF | TGCAGTGCTAGAGACGCCATTGCGCGCGAGCAGTACTTC
TRBJ1-5 | - | TRBV20-1 | - | CSARLGPMGSNQPQHF | TGCAGTGCTAGACTAGGCCCCATGGGAAGCAATCAGCCCCAGCATTTT
TRBJ1-1 | - | TRBV5-8 | - | CASSARLNTEAFF | TGTGCCAGCAGCGCCCGACTTAACACTGAAGCTTTCTTT
TRBJ1-2 | many | TRBV28 | - | CASSLQPLPGGYTF | TGTGCCAGCAGTTTGCAGCCTCTCCCGGGGGGCTACACCTTC
TRBJ1-2 | many | TRBV20-1 | - | CSASRGGNGYTF | TGCAGTGCTAGTAGGGGAGGGAATGGCTACACCTTC
TRBJ2-6 | - | TRBV2 | - | CASRLDISGANVLTF | TGTGCCAGCAGGCTTGACATCTCTGGGGCCAACGTCCTGACTTTC
TRBJ2-1 | - | TRBV7-2 | TRBD1 | CASSTGQTNEQFF | TGTGCCAGCAGCACGGGACAGACCAATGAGCAGTTCTTC
TRBJ2-5 | many | TRBV7-7 | - | CASSSERQDGVETQYF | TGTGCTAGCAGCTCAGAGAGACAGGACGGAGTTGAGACCCAGTACTTC
TRBJ1-3 | many | TRBV5-6 | TRBD1 | CASSLPGQGATGNTIYF | TGTGCCAGCAGCTTGCCGGGACAGGGGGCGACAGGAAACACCATATATTTT
TRBJ1-2 | many | TRBV20-1 | - | CSARVIGGPSPFYGYTF | TGCAGTGCTAGAGTGATCGGGGGGCCTTCCCCTTTCTATGGCTACACCTTC
TRBJ2-1 | few | TRBV5-1 | TRBD1 | CASSPQGGAPARQFF | TGCGCCAGCAGCCCACAGGGGGGAGCTCCGGCCCGTCAGTTCTTC
TRBJ1-5 | many | TRBV10-3 | - | CAISESGPGLQPQHF | TGTGCCATCAGTGAGTCGGGCCCGGGCCTTCAGCCCCAGCATTTT
TRBJ1-1 | few | TRBV19 | - | CASSMGAGQITEAFF | TGTGCCAGTAGTATGGGTGCAGGGCAAATCACTGAAGCTTTCTTT
TRBJ1-2 | many | TRBV5-6 | - | CASSLNDNYGYTF | TGTGCCAGCAGCTTAAACGACAACTATGGCTACACCTTC
TRBJ2-7 | many | TRBV10-3 | TRBD1 | CAISESRGTASYEQYF | TGTGCCATCAGTGAGTCAAGAGGGACAGCTTCCTACGAGCAGTACTTC
TRBJ2-7 | many | TRBV10-3 | TRBD2 | CAISDGLAFGEQYF | TGTGCCATCAGTGACGGACTAGCGTTTGGCGAGCAGTACTTC
TRBJ1-2 | many | TRBV12-3/TRBV12-4 | - | CASSSRNYGYTF | TGTGCCAGCAGTTCTCGGAACTATGGCTACACCTTC
TRBJ2-7 | few | TRBV5-1 | - | CASSPLGLGSDEQYF | TGCGCCAGCAGCCCCCTCGGGTTGGGATCCGACGAGCAGTACTTC
TRBJ2-3 | - | TRBV2 | - | CASTERGPTDTQYF | TGTGCCAGCACCGAGAGGGGCCCTACAGATACGCAGTATTTT
TRBJ2-1 | - | TRBV11-2 | TRBD2 | CASSLWGLAGYNEQFF | TGTGCCAGCAGCTTATGGGGACTAGCGGGCTACAATGAGCAGTTCTTC
TRBJ2-2 | - | TRBV7-2 | TRBD2 | CASSSRLAGVVGELFF | TGTGCCAGCAGCTCCCGACTAGCGGGAGTTGTCGGGGAGCTGTTTTTT
TRBJ1-1 | - | TRBV20-1 | TRBD1 | CSDFRGRDTEAFF | TGCAGTGACTTCAGGGGGCGTGACACTGAAGCTTTCTTT
TRBJ1-1 | many | TRBV6-5 | - | CASSWGPTGKTEAFF | TGTGCCAGCAGTTGGGGACCCACAGGGAAAACTGAAGCTTTCTTT
TRBJ2-2 | few | TRBV12-3/TRBV12-4 | - | CASSGGQYTGELFF | TGTGCCAGCAGTGGGGGACAATACACCGGGGAGCTGTTTTTT
TRBJ1-6 | - | TRBV4-2 | - | CASSQEEGSSSYNSPLHF | TGTGCCAGCAGCCAAGAGGAGGGGTCTAGCTCCTATAATTCACCCCTCCACTTT
TRBJ1-1 | many | TRBV20-1 | - | CSALALGGTNTEAFF | TGCAGTGCCTTAGCCCTAGGAGGAACAAACACTGAAGCTTTCTTT
TRBJ2-5 | - | TRBV18 | - | CASSPLGLGQQETQYF | TGTGCCAGCTCACCCCTAGGCCTGGGCCAACAAGAGACCCAGTACTTC
TRBJ2-1 | many | TRBV3-1 | - | CASSLRLPGGDEQFF | TGTGCCAGCAGCCTCCGATTACCCGGGGGCGATGAGCAGTTCTTC
TRBJ2-7 | many | TRBV4-2 | TRBD2 | CASSQDQTSGMPPYEQYF | TGTGCCAGCAGCCAAGATCAGACTAGCGGGATGCCCCCATACGAGCAGTACTTC
TRBJ1-1 | many | TRBV20-1 | - | CSARAAFF | TGCAGTGCTAGAGCTGCTTTCTTT
TRBJ1-5 | - | TRBV20-1 | - | CSAREGSGQPQHF | TGCAGTGCTAGAGAGGGATCGGGGCAGCCCCAGCATTTT
TRBJ2-2 | few | TRBV7-6 | TRBD2 | CASSPLLMQRGNTGELFF | TGTGCCAGCAGCCCCCTCTTAATGCAGCGGGGGAACACCGGGGAGCTGTTTTTT
TRBJ2-5 | - | TRBV7-9 | - | CASSLALGVVQETQYF | TGTGCCAGCAGCTTAGCGCTCGGGGTCGTACAAGAGACCCAGTACTTC
TRBJ2-2 | many | TRBV4-3 | - | CASSEGTANTGELFF | TGCGCCAGCAGCGAGGGGACGGCGAACACCGGGGAGCTGTTTTTT
TRBJ1-2 | many | TRBV20-1 | - | CSAREGPRGGGYTF | TGCAGTGCTAGAGAGGGGCCGAGGGGAGGTGGCTACACCTTC
TRBJ2-3 | many | TRBV5-1 | - | CASRGQDTQYF | TGCGCCAGCAGAGGGCAAGATACGCAGTATTTT
TRBJ2-5 | - | TRBV7-9 | - | CASSLDGTLWGKETQYF | TGTGCCAGCAGCTTAGATGGGACCCTTTGGGGAAAAGAGACCCAGTACTTC
TRBJ2-5 | many | TRBV6-2/TRBV6-3 | - | CASSVAGAEETQYF | TGTGCCAGCAGTGTGGCGGGGGCAGAAGAGACCCAGTACTTC
TRBJ2-3 | many | TRBV27 | - | CASSYGRTDTQYF | TGTGCCAGCAGTTACGGGAGAACAGATACGCAGTATTTT
TRBJ2-3 | few | TRBV30 | TRBD2 | CAWRIWELAGSSDTQYF | TGTGCCTGGCGGATATGGGAACTAGCGGGGTCGTCAGATACGCAGTATTTT
TRBJ2-2 | - | TRBV5-1 | - | CASSYTGRNTGELFF | TGCGCCAGCAGCTACACAGGGCGGAACACCGGGGAGCTGTTTTTT
TRBJ1-1 | many | TRBV20-1 | TRBD1 | CSARKTGANTEAFF | TGCAGTGCTAGGAAGACAGGGGCGAACACTGAAGCTTTCTTT
TRBJ2-5 | many | TRBV20-1 | - | CSERGLAEVQETQYF | TGCAGTGAGAGAGGGTTAGCTGAGGTCCAAGAGACCCAGTACTTC
TRBJ1-1 | few | TRBV29-1 | - | CSVDHHKFGINTEAFF | TGCAGCGTTGATCACCACAAGTTCGGCATAAACACTGAAGCTTTCTTT
TRBJ2-1 | - | TRBV15 | TRBD1 | CATSRDRGFNEQFF | TGTGCCACCAGCAGGGACAGGGGGTTCAATGAGCAGTTCTTC
TRBJ2-7 | few | TRBV7-9 | - | CASSPQSEQYF | TGTGCCAGCAGCCCCCAGTCCGAGCAGTACTTC
TRBJ2-1 | few | TRBV4-2 | - | CASSPSVSGSAYNEQFF | TGTGCCAGCAGCCCTTCAGTATCGGGAAGTGCCTACAATGAGCAGTTCTTC
TRBJ2-2 | many | TRBV12-3/TRBV12-4 | TRBD2 | CASSTGLAGITGELFF | TGTGCCAGCAGTACGGGACTAGCGGGTATCACCGGGGAGCTGTTTTTT
TRBJ2-1 | many | TRBV20-1 | TRBD2 | CSARDPTSGRPYNEQFF | TGCAGTGCTAGAGATCCAACTAGCGGGAGGCCCTACAATGAGCAGTTCTTC